A single sample is the source of the 23 T cell receptor beta chains below, sequenced in a study of tumor-infiltrating lymphocytes in localized non-small cell lung cancer. TCRdb keeps only in-frame clones here, not all; method: immunoSEQ multiplex PCR. The table includes 12,000 or so clones, 65% to 85% detected once. The sample consisted of lung tumor tissue. The receptors were sampled from a human donor with non-small cell lung cancer.

This clone was recorded a few times. The chain couples TRBV6-1 to TRBJ1-1; 9 nucleotides match TRBD1. Germline V gene lookup returns CDR1 MNHNS and CDR2 SASEGT. This CDR3 spans 15 amino acids. Losses at the gene ends were 5 bases for V and 1 base for J; bases not matched to a gene: 5. DNA of the CDR3: TGTGCCAGCAGTCGGACAGGGGAGACGAACACTGAAGCTTTCTTT. Protein product: CASSRTGETNTEAFF.

The genes are TRBV5-1 and TRBJ1-1, with TRBD1 matching over 7 bases. Per germline, CDR1 SGHRS and CDR2 YFSETQ. V shed 4 bases and J 6 bases; nucleotides not matched to a gene: 9. The CDR3 extends over 14 amino acids. CDR3 in amino acids: CASSELDRVPEAFF. The CDR3 bases are TGCGCCAGCAGCGAACTCGACAGGGTCCCTGAAGCTTTCTTT.

The CDR3 DNA reads as TGTGCCAGCAGCTACTCCGGGACAGGGGCCTCCCAAGAGACCCAGTACTTC. It codes for CASSYSGTGASQETQYF. The chain is built from TRBV7-9 and TRBJ2-5, with 10 nucleotides matching TRBD1. Trimming cost V 4 bases and J 1 base; bases outside gene matches: 9. Germline V lookup: CDR1 SEHNR, CDR2 FQNEAQ (reference sequence). This CDR3 is 17 amino acids long.

The chain has TRBV19 and TRBJ2-7; D might be TRBD1 or TRBD2, each matching 5 bases. Germline lookup yields CDR1 LNHDA and CDR2 SQIVND (reference sequence). The length of the CDR3 is 14 residues. V lost 3 bases and J lost 1, with 10 bases in between. The chain's CDR3 is CASSIRDGSYEQYF. The CDR3 region has the DNA TGTGCCAGTAGTATTCGGGACGGTTCCTACGAGCAGTACTTC.

In its sample, this clone was seen a few times. The chain is built from TRBV19 and TRBJ1-3; perhaps TRBD1 as D (5 bases). With 5 bases removed from V and 0 bases from J, the gap between germline ends came to 8 bases. The CDR3 sequence is 14 residues long. Germline V lookup: CDR1 LNHDA, CDR2 SQIVND (reference sequence). The CDR3 sequence: CASSAGLSGNTIYF. In nucleotides, the CDR3 is TGTGCCAGTAGTGCGGGACTCTCTGGAAACACCATATATTTT.

The chain carries TRBV6-1 and TRBJ2-1; TRBD1 might be the D (5 bases). The CDR3 loop spans 13 amino acids. CDR1 and CDR2 from the germline V gene are MNHNS and SASEGT. The V and J ends lost 11 bases and 2 bases respectively, with 13 bases between them. The CDR3 spells CACQTVTYNEQFF. In DNA, the CDR3 is TGTGCCTGTCAGACAGTAACCTACAATGAGCAGTTCTTC.

This clone was detected only a few times. V is TRBV6-5 and J is TRBJ2-1; 8 bases map to TRBD2. V gave up 6 bases and J gave up 2 bases; unmatched junction bases: 0. The CDR3 sequence is 13 residues long. The germline CDR1 and CDR2 sequences are MNHEY and SVGAGI. The CDR3 DNA reads TGTGCCAGCAGGGGACTAGCCTACAATGAGCAGTTCTTC. This codes for CASRGLAYNEQFF.

J is TRBJ1-1 and V is TRBV7-7; no clear D gene. This CDR3 is 13 amino acids long. V dropped 1 base and J dropped 1 base, with 4 bases sitting between them. From germline, CDR1 is SSHAT and CDR2 FNYEAQ (reference sequence). CDR3 bases: TGTGCCAGCAGCTTAGAGAGGAACACTGAAGCTTTCTTT. Protein: CASSLERNTEAFF.

V gene TRBV7-2 combines with J gene TRBJ1-2; D unclear. The germline gives CDR1 SGHTA, CDR2 FQGNSA. The V end lost 2 bases, the J end lost 7 bases, and 17 bases lay between the germline ends. The CDR3 has 15 residues. In DNA form, the CDR3 reads TGTGCCAGCAGCTTATCTAACTTGGGAGCTATTGGCTACACCTTC. This translates into CASSLSNLGAIGYTF. The variable domain in full, completed from reference TRBV7-2 and TRBJ1-2, reads GAGVSQSPSNKVTEKGKDVELRCDPISGHTALYWYRQSLGQGLEFLIYFQGNSAPDKSGLPSDRFSAERTGGSVSTLTIQRTQQEDSAVYLCASSLSNLGAIGYTFGSGTRLTVV.

The table lists this clone with a few counts. The V and J genes are TRBV10-1 and TRBJ2-5; no clear D. The CDR3 covers 12 residues. The germline gives CDR1 WNHNN, CDR2 SYGVQD (reference sequence). Trimming removed 1 base from V and 5 bases from J, with 5 bases in between. CDR3 nucleotides: TGCGCCAGCAGTGAGTTAGTCGAGACCCAGTACTTC. Its protein product is CASSELVETQYF.

The rearrangement links TRBV30 to TRBJ2-5; D is possibly TRBD2 (6 bases). Germline V gene lookup returns CDR1 GTSNPN and CDR2 SVGIG (reference sequence). The CDR3 runs 13 residues. Trimming removed 0 bases from V and 4 bases from J, with 9 bases in between. The CDR3 coding sequence is TGTGCCTGGAGTGTACGGGGGACAGAGACCCAGTACTTC. Its translation: CAWSVRGTETQYF.

CDR3 coding DNA: TGTGCCAGCAGTTCCCTGGTAACAGATACGCAGTATTTT. Protein: CASSSLVTDTQYF. This sequence joins TRBV27 and TRBJ2-3; no reliable D call. Germline V gene lookup returns CDR1 MNHEY and CDR2 SMNVEV (reference sequence). V dropped 4 bases and J dropped 3 bases, with 8 bases sitting between them. The CDR3 is made up of 13 amino acids.

The J gene is TRBJ1-1, the V gene TRBV29-1; the D is unclear. Germline V lookup: CDR1 SQVTM, CDR2 ANQGSEA. V was shortened by 7 bases and J by 6 bases, with 15 bases between the two germline ends. This CDR3 contains 12 residues. Written as DNA, the CDR3 is TGCAGCGGGGCAGGCCCCGGGCCTGAAGCTTTCTTT. Protein product: CSGAGPGPEAFF.

The chain couples TRBV6-6 to TRBJ1-1; 9 positions agree with TRBD1. The CDR3 has 15 amino acids. CDR1 and CDR2 (germline): MNHNY, SVGAGI (reference sequence). The ends lost 6 bases at V and 4 bases at J; junction bases unmatched: 9. The CDR3 sequence is CASSPWDREVTEAFF. The CDR3 DNA sequence: TGTGCCAGCAGCCCCTGGGACAGGGAGGTCACTGAAGCTTTCTTT.

This clone was recorded only once. This chain joins TRBV19 and TRBJ2-3, with D maybe TRBD1 (6 bases). CDR3 length: 15 amino acids. Germline V gene lookup returns CDR1 LNHDA and CDR2 SQIVND (reference sequence). Trimming took 3 bases from V and 4 from J, leaving 14 bases between them. The CDR3 protein is CASSIWQGPADTQYF. The CDR3 DNA is TGTGCCAGTAGTATTTGGCAGGGGCCAGCAGATACGCAGTATTTT.

There are a few counts of this clone. The gene calls are TRBV19 and TRBJ1-4; unclear D gene. Per germline, CDR1 LNHDA and CDR2 SQIVND (reference sequence). The CDR3 extends over 14 amino acids. Trimming took 5 bases from V and 10 from J, leaving 17 bases between them. The CDR3 DNA reads as TGTGCCAGTAGTCCCGGCAGGAGCGGAGTAAAACTGTTTTTT. Protein sequence: CASSPGRSGVKLFF.

The J gene is TRBJ1-1, the V gene TRBV30, with D tentatively TRBD1 (5 bases). The CDR3 runs 13 residues. The germline V and J ends were trimmed by 3 bases and 2 bases, with 10 bases remaining between them. Looked up from germline, CDR1 is GTSNPN and CDR2 is SVGIG (reference sequence). Written as DNA, the CDR3 is TGTGCCTGGAGGAAGGGGTTAAACACTGAAGCTTTCTTT. It is translated as CAWRKGLNTEAFF.

The chain has TRBV7-7 and TRBJ2-1, with a weak D call TRBD2 (6 bases). Trimming pared 8 bases from V and 10 bases from J, leaving 15 bases between. The germline gives CDR1 SSHAT, CDR2 FNYEAQ (reference sequence). This CDR3 has 12 residues. The CDR3 nucleotides are TGTGCCAGCGGGTCGGACTACGGGGAGCAGTTCTTC. It encodes CASGSDYGEQFF.

Only one count was recorded for this clone. The V and J genes are TRBV10-2 and TRBJ2-7; no clear D gene. The germline gives CDR1 WSHSY, CDR2 SAAADI. This CDR3 region has 15 residues. The germline V and J ends were trimmed by 3 bases and 5 bases, with 17 bases remaining between them. In DNA, the CDR3 is TGCGCCAGCAGTGAAGAACAAATCGGTCTCAACGAGCAGTACTTC. Its protein product is CASSEEQIGLNEQYF.

The chain uses TRBV6-1 and TRBJ2-2; no definite D call. Germline V gene lookup returns CDR1 MNHNS and CDR2 SASEGT. The CDR3 has 12 amino acids. Written as DNA, the CDR3 is TGTGTCCACCGCGCGAACACCGGGGAGCTGTTTTTT. As protein: CVHRANTGELFF.

The genes are TRBV6-6 and TRBJ2-3; tentative D call: TRBD1 (8 bases). CDR3 length: 14 residues. The V end lost 6 bases, the J end lost 4 bases, and 14 bases lay between the germline ends. Germline V gives CDR1 MNHNY, CDR2 SVGAGI (reference sequence). The CDR3 reads CASRRTGRADTQYF. In DNA, the CDR3 is TGTGCCAGCAGACGGACAGGGAGGGCAGATACGCAGTATTTT.

This clone was counted between two and nine times. An end of the junction differs from the germline gene, which may be a read error. The J gene is TRBJ1-3, the V gene TRBV18, with D unresolved. Germline CDR1 is KGHSH and CDR2 is LQKENI. The CDR3 spans 15 residues. CDR3 region: CASLPTGNAGNTIYF. CDR3 DNA: TGTGCCAGCTTACCAACCGGGAATGCTGGAAACACCATATATTTT.

The chain combines TRBV7-2 with TRBJ1-2; TRBD1 agrees at 8 bases. The junction had 6 bases not matched to a gene; V was cut back by 6 bases and J by 6 bases. The CDR3 runs 13 residues. In germline, CDR1 is SGHTA, CDR2 FQGNSA. CDR3 loop: CASSGQGVDGYTF. Written as DNA, the CDR3 is TGTGCCAGCAGTGGACAGGGAGTGGATGGCTACACCTTC.